This is a list of T cell receptor beta chains from one sample in a study of molecular identifiers for immune sequencing clone quantification. TCRdb analysed the PCR reads with MiXCR anew, one entry per CDR3 protein. The table includes approximately 630,000 distinct CDR3 sequences, about 25% detected once. The source material was naive CD8+ T cells from blood, with Jurkat cell RNA spiked in. The origin of the receptors is a human donor in good health. Some libraries in this study had Jurkat cell RNA spiked in. CDR3s include the opening cysteine and the closing phenylalanine or tryptophan. Fields, in order: D gene, J gene, V gene, clone size, CDR3 DNA, CDR3 protein. A D gene is named only where the DNA matches it firmly. Clone sizes are given selectively: once, few, many, or a class where the clone is expanded.

d_call: -
j_call: TRBJ2-3
v_call: TRBV4-1
clone_size: -
cdr3_nt: TGCGCCAGCAGCCAAGAGGGCAGGGTTTACACAGATACGCAGTATTTT
cdr3_aa: CASSQEGRVYTDTQYF

d_call: -
j_call: TRBJ1-1
v_call: TRBV4-3
clone_size: few
cdr3_nt: TGCGCCAGCAGCCAAGCTAGCCAGCTCGAAGCTTTCTTT
cdr3_aa: CASSQASQLEAFF

d_call: -
j_call: TRBJ2-7
v_call: TRBV20-1
clone_size: -
cdr3_nt: TGCAGTGCTAGAGATGTTTTAGGGGAGCACTACGAGCAGTACTTC
cdr3_aa: CSARDVLGEHYEQYF

d_call: -
j_call: TRBJ1-5
v_call: TRBV24-1
clone_size: many
cdr3_nt: TGTGCCACCAGTGACGCCGCATGGCAGCCCCAGCATTTT
cdr3_aa: CATSDAAWQPQHF

d_call: TRBD1
j_call: TRBJ1-1
v_call: TRBV5-6
clone_size: -
cdr3_nt: TGTGCCAGCAGCTTGTCACAGGGGTTTATTGGTGAAGCTTTCTTT
cdr3_aa: CASSLSQGFIGEAFF

d_call: -
j_call: TRBJ2-3
v_call: TRBV4-3
clone_size: -
cdr3_nt: TGCGCCAGCAGCCTCGGGGTCGGGGGCGGAAGCACAGATACGCAGTATTTT
cdr3_aa: CASSLGVGGGSTDTQYF

d_call: TRBD1
j_call: TRBJ2-7
v_call: TRBV7-9
clone_size: -
cdr3_nt: TGTGCCAGCAGCACGGACAGGGACGAGCAGCACTTC
cdr3_aa: CASSTDRDEQHF

d_call: -
j_call: TRBJ2-2
v_call: TRBV27
clone_size: -
cdr3_nt: TGTGCCAGCAGTCTACAGGAAGTACGGAACACCGGGGAGCTGTTTTTT
cdr3_aa: CASSLQEVRNTGELFF

d_call: -
j_call: TRBJ1-1
v_call: TRBV9
clone_size: many
cdr3_nt: TGTGCCAGCAGCGTAGGAGGAGGTTATGGGGCGAACACTGAAGCTTTCTTT
cdr3_aa: CASSVGGGYGANTEAFF

d_call: -
j_call: TRBJ2-2
v_call: TRBV3-1
clone_size: many
cdr3_nt: TGTGCCAGCAGATGGGAAACCGGGGAGCTGTTTTTT
cdr3_aa: CASRWETGELFF

d_call: -
j_call: TRBJ1-5
v_call: TRBV10-2
clone_size: few
cdr3_nt: TGCGCCAGCAGTGTAGGGAACAGGGACAGCAATCAGCCCCAGCATTTT
cdr3_aa: CASSVGNRDSNQPQHF

d_call: -
j_call: TRBJ2-3
v_call: TRBV27
clone_size: few
cdr3_nt: TGTGCCAGCAGTTTATATAGCGGCGTGCTTGGGGATACGCAGTATTTT
cdr3_aa: CASSLYSGVLGDTQYF

d_call: -
j_call: TRBJ2-3
v_call: TRBV9
clone_size: many
cdr3_nt: TGTGCCAGCAGCGTAGCTCGGGGCGAGGCTCCCACAGATACGCAGTATTTT
cdr3_aa: CASSVARGEAPTDTQYF

d_call: -
j_call: TRBJ1-2
v_call: TRBV14
clone_size: few
cdr3_nt: TGTGCCAGCAGCCAAAGCGAAGTCTATGGCTACACCTTC
cdr3_aa: CASSQSEVYGYTF

d_call: -
j_call: TRBJ2-5
v_call: TRBV4-1
clone_size: -
cdr3_nt: TGTGCCCGCAGCCAAGGCGGAGGGTTGGGGGAGACCCAGTACTTC
cdr3_aa: CARSQGGGLGETQYF

d_call: TRBD1
j_call: TRBJ1-1
v_call: TRBV27
clone_size: -
cdr3_nt: TGTGCCAGCAGTTTCCAGGACAGGGGTTACGAAGCTTTCTTT
cdr3_aa: CASSFQDRGYEAFF

d_call: -
j_call: TRBJ1-1
v_call: TRBV11-3
clone_size: few
cdr3_nt: TGTGCCAGCAGCTGCCCGACGGTGAAAGCTTTCTTT
cdr3_aa: CASSCPTVKAFF

d_call: -
j_call: TRBJ2-7
v_call: TRBV27
clone_size: -
cdr3_nt: TGTGCCAGCAGTTGGCAGGGTGGCCCGTTCGAGCAGTACTTC
cdr3_aa: CASSWQGGPFEQYF

d_call: -
j_call: TRBJ1-1
v_call: TRBV20-1
clone_size: few
cdr3_nt: TGCAGCGCAAGCTACCACCCCGAAGGCAGAGAGAACACTGAAGCTTTCTTT
cdr3_aa: CSASYHPEGRENTEAFF

d_call: TRBD1
j_call: TRBJ2-7
v_call: TRBV4-3
clone_size: many
cdr3_nt: TGCGCCAGCAGCCTTAACGCGGGGACAGGGTTCTCCTACGAGCAGTACTTC
cdr3_aa: CASSLNAGTGFSYEQYF

d_call: -
j_call: TRBJ2-7
v_call: TRBV30
clone_size: -
cdr3_nt: TGTGCCTGCATGGGACCAGAGAGCTCCTACGAGCAGTACTTC
cdr3_aa: CACMGPESSYEQYF

d_call: -
j_call: TRBJ2-6
v_call: TRBV27
clone_size: few
cdr3_nt: TGTGCCAGCAGTTTATTAACCACAGGGTCTGGGGCCAACGTCCTGACTTTC
cdr3_aa: CASSLLTTGSGANVLTF

d_call: -
j_call: TRBJ2-7
v_call: TRBV4-2
clone_size: -
cdr3_nt: TGTGCCGGCAGCCAAGAGTTCCAGGGGTACTACGAGCAGTACTTC
cdr3_aa: CAGSQEFQGYYEQYF

d_call: TRBD1
j_call: TRBJ2-5
v_call: TRBV30
clone_size: -
cdr3_nt: TGTGCCTGGACTAATGGACAGGGCCAGGAGACCCAGTACTTC
cdr3_aa: CAWTNGQGQETQYF

d_call: TRBD1
j_call: TRBJ1-1
v_call: TRBV27
clone_size: many
cdr3_nt: TGTGCCAGCAGTTTAGATTCCAGGGGGACTGAAGCTTTCTTT
cdr3_aa: CASSLDSRGTEAFF

d_call: TRBD2
j_call: TRBJ2-5
v_call: TRBV6-2/TRBV6-3
clone_size: -
cdr3_nt: TGTGCCAGCAGTTATCCGGGACTAGCGGCGAGTTCATTCCAAGAGCCCCAGTACTTC
cdr3_aa: CASSYPGLAASSFQEPQYF

d_call: -
j_call: TRBJ2-5
v_call: TRBV19
clone_size: few
cdr3_nt: TGTGCCAGTAGTATGATGTGGGGCGTCCAAGAGACCCAGTACTTC
cdr3_aa: CASSMMWGVQETQYF

d_call: TRBD1
j_call: TRBJ2-7
v_call: TRBV25-1
clone_size: many
cdr3_nt: TGTGCCAGCAGTGGGACAGGGAAAAGCGAAAGATCCTACGAGCAGTACTTC
cdr3_aa: CASSGTGKSERSYEQYF

d_call: -
j_call: TRBJ1-2
v_call: TRBV7-9
clone_size: -
cdr3_nt: TGTGCCAGCAGCCCCGGACAGTACCTTGGCTACACCTTC
cdr3_aa: CASSPGQYLGYTF

d_call: -
j_call: TRBJ1-6
v_call: TRBV7-2
clone_size: few
cdr3_nt: TGTGCCAGCAGCTTAGAGGACAGCAAAAGCTCCTATAATTCACCCCTCCACTTT
cdr3_aa: CASSLEDSKSSYNSPLHF

d_call: -
j_call: TRBJ2-3
v_call: TRBV12-3/TRBV12-4
clone_size: -
cdr3_nt: TGTGCCAGCAGTTTAACAAATACGTATTATTTT
cdr3_aa: CASSLTNTYYF

d_call: -
j_call: TRBJ2-3
v_call: TRBV10-2
clone_size: many
cdr3_nt: TGCGCCACCATGAACCTCCGGGACAAGGGGACCACAGATACGCAGTATTTT
cdr3_aa: CATMNLRDKGTTDTQYF

d_call: -
j_call: TRBJ2-5
v_call: TRBV5-5
clone_size: few
cdr3_nt: TGTGCCAGCAGCCTACCTCGACGGACGTACGGGGACCAAGAGACCCAGTACTTC
cdr3_aa: CASSLPRRTYGDQETQYF

d_call: TRBD1
j_call: TRBJ1-5
v_call: TRBV27
clone_size: few
cdr3_nt: TGTGCCAGCAGTCCAAGGACAGGGAGGCTGAATCAGCCCCAGCATTTT
cdr3_aa: CASSPRTGRLNQPQHF

d_call: TRBD2
j_call: TRBJ2-1
v_call: TRBV20-1
clone_size: -
cdr3_nt: TGCAGTGCTCAATCGATAGCGGGGAGGTACAATGAGCAGTTCTTC
cdr3_aa: CSAQSIAGRYNEQFF

d_call: -
j_call: TRBJ1-4
v_call: TRBV12-3/TRBV12-4
clone_size: few
cdr3_nt: TGTGCCAGCAGTTTATTTGGTGAAAAACTGTTTTTT
cdr3_aa: CASSLFGEKLFF

d_call: -
j_call: TRBJ2-7
v_call: TRBV6-2/TRBV6-3
clone_size: -
cdr3_nt: TGTGCCAGCCGGAACCGACAGCTTTACGAGCAGTACTTC
cdr3_aa: CASRNRQLYEQYF

d_call: -
j_call: TRBJ1-1
v_call: TRBV13
clone_size: -
cdr3_nt: TGTGCCAGCAGCTGGTTAGATATGAACACTGAAGCTTTCTTT
cdr3_aa: CASSWLDMNTEAFF

d_call: TRBD2
j_call: TRBJ2-3
v_call: TRBV6-5
clone_size: -
cdr3_nt: TGTGCCAGCAGCCCTATTCGGACTAGCGGGGGGGGCACAGATACGCAGTATTTT
cdr3_aa: CASSPIRTSGGGTDTQYF

d_call: -
j_call: TRBJ2-5
v_call: TRBV5-1
clone_size: -
cdr3_nt: TGCGCCAGCAGGCGGAACCTAGCAGACGAGACCCAGTACTTC
cdr3_aa: CASRRNLADETQYF

d_call: TRBD1
j_call: TRBJ1-1
v_call: TRBV29-1
clone_size: many
cdr3_nt: TGCAGCGTTGACAGGGGGCTTACTGAAGCTTTCTTT
cdr3_aa: CSVDRGLTEAFF

d_call: -
j_call: TRBJ1-1
v_call: TRBV7-9
clone_size: -
cdr3_nt: TGTGCCAGCAGCACCTATACAGGGCAGAACACTGAAGCTTTCTTT
cdr3_aa: CASSTYTGQNTEAFF

d_call: -
j_call: TRBJ2-7
v_call: TRBV9
clone_size: few
cdr3_nt: TGTGCCAGCAGCGTAGATAGCTCGACCTACGAGCAGTACTTC
cdr3_aa: CASSVDSSTYEQYF

d_call: -
j_call: TRBJ2-3
v_call: TRBV6-5
clone_size: -
cdr3_nt: TGTGCCAGCAGTTACTTAGCAGGTTCAGATACGCAGTATTTT
cdr3_aa: CASSYLAGSDTQYF

d_call: -
j_call: TRBJ2-7
v_call: TRBV12-3/TRBV12-4
clone_size: -
cdr3_nt: TGTGCCAGCAGTTTTCGTCTGGGGGAGCTGTACGAGCAGTACTTC
cdr3_aa: CASSFRLGELYEQYF

d_call: -
j_call: TRBJ1-1
v_call: TRBV6-5
clone_size: many
cdr3_nt: TGTGCCAGCCTCGCCGGTGTGAACACTGAAGCTTTCTTT
cdr3_aa: CASLAGVNTEAFF

d_call: TRBD1
j_call: TRBJ2-3
v_call: TRBV12-3/TRBV12-4
clone_size: many
cdr3_nt: TGTGCCAGCAAGGGGACCGAAACAGGGGGACTCACAGATACGCAGTATTTT
cdr3_aa: CASKGTETGGLTDTQYF

d_call: -
j_call: TRBJ2-1
v_call: TRBV7-9
clone_size: many
cdr3_nt: TGTGCCAGCAGCTCCCCGGGCCCGAATGAGCAGTTCTTC
cdr3_aa: CASSSPGPNEQFF

d_call: -
j_call: TRBJ2-1
v_call: TRBV12-3/TRBV12-4
clone_size: -
cdr3_nt: TGTGCCATCGGACTTACCTCCTACAATGAGCAGTTCTTC
cdr3_aa: CAIGLTSYNEQFF

d_call: -
j_call: TRBJ1-6
v_call: TRBV7-2
clone_size: many
cdr3_nt: TGTGCCAGCAGCTCCCGGGGCCAGCTTAATTCACCCCTCCACTTT
cdr3_aa: CASSSRGQLNSPLHF

d_call: -
j_call: TRBJ2-3
v_call: TRBV21-1
clone_size: many
cdr3_nt: TGTGCCAGCAGCTTACCCCGGGACAGGTGCACAGATACGCAGTATTTT
cdr3_aa: CASSLPRDRCTDTQYF

d_call: -
j_call: TRBJ2-7
v_call: TRBV21-1
clone_size: -
cdr3_nt: TGTGCCAGCAGCACCGGGGGGGACAAGATCTCCTACGAGCAGTACTTC
cdr3_aa: CASSTGGDKISYEQYF

d_call: -
j_call: TRBJ2-2
v_call: TRBV14
clone_size: -
cdr3_nt: TGTGCCAGCGGCCAAGAGTCGGGGATTACGGGCACCGGGGAGCTGTTTTTT
cdr3_aa: CASGQESGITGTGELFF

d_call: -
j_call: TRBJ1-5
v_call: TRBV27
clone_size: many
cdr3_nt: TGTGCCAGCAGTACGGTGGCGGGCAATCAGCCCCAGCATTTT
cdr3_aa: CASSTVAGNQPQHF

d_call: -
j_call: TRBJ1-1
v_call: TRBV29-1
clone_size: many
cdr3_nt: TGCAGCGTTGATGAGGGATGGTCGGGTCGTGACACTGAAGCTTTCTTT
cdr3_aa: CSVDEGWSGRDTEAFF

d_call: -
j_call: TRBJ1-2
v_call: TRBV28
clone_size: few
cdr3_nt: TGTGCCAGCAGTTTTGGACGGATTAACTATGGCTACACCTTC
cdr3_aa: CASSFGRINYGYTF

d_call: TRBD2
j_call: TRBJ2-7
v_call: TRBV7-9
clone_size: many
cdr3_nt: TGTGCCAGCAGCTTAGCGGGGGGGAGCTCCTACGAGCAGTACTTC
cdr3_aa: CASSLAGGSSYEQYF